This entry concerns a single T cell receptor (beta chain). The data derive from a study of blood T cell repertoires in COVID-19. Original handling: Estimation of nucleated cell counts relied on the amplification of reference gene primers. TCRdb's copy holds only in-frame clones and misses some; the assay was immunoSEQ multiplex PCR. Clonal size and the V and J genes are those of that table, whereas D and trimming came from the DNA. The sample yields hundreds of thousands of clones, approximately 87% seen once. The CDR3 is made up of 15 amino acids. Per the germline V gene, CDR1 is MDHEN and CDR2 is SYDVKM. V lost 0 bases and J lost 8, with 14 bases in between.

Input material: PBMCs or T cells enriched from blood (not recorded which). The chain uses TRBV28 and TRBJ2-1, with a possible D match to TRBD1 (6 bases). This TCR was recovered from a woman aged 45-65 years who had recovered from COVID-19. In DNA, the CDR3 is TGTGCCAGCAGTTTATGGGGTGTGGGGACATATGAGCAGTTCTTC. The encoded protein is CASSLWGVGTYEQFF.